The clone carrying this T cell receptor beta chain was seen only a few times. CDR3 size: 16 residues. CDR1 and CDR2 from the germline V gene are MGHDK and SYGVNS. J was trimmed by 2 bases and V by 8 bases; bases with no gene match: 10. The authors spiked synthetic TCR analog templates into each PCR. Only in-frame clones appear in the TCRdb table, and some are missing; sequencing was by immunoSEQ multiplex PCR. The sample shows 70,000 to 75,000 clones, roughly 91% of them seen only once. The number of samples from each patient was between 1 and 8, taken pretreatment and on-treatment. The data belong to a study of PD-L1 blockade in urothelial cancer. Study background: Of 29 patients, some 25 were males with bladder-origin urothelial cancer. Peripheral blood specimens exhibited a median yield of approximately 140,000 T cells.

The source is a man between 60 and 75 years old with urothelial cancer. This specimen consisted of PBMCs, obtained around atezolizumab (anti-PD-L1) treatment. V gene TRBV25-1 combines with J gene TRBJ2-1, with 9 bases lining up with TRBD2. The CDR3 region has the DNA TGTGCCAGCGAAGAGGTTGGCGGGAGGGCCTACAATGAGCAGTTCTTC. As protein: CASEEVGGRAYNEQFF.